This paragraph reports one T cell receptor (beta chain). No cognate antigen has been identified for it. No base quality information exists; no much larger clone differs at one position. The sample is drawn from a study of OX40 agonist ivuxolimab in advanced cancers. A note on the overall study: Ivuxolimab was an agonistic, fully human IgG2 monoclonal antibody directed against OX40 (CD134), a costimulatory receptor. Intravenous ivuxolimab was administered to patients every 2 weeks at six dose levels: 0.01, 0.1, 0.3, 1.5, 3 and 10 mg/kg. Of the 50 to 55 patients in dose escalation, about 19 had hepatocellular carcinoma, some 15 had melanoma, 9 had renal cell carcinoma and 9 had head and neck cancer. A male proportion of approximately 83% and a mean age of around 60 years, ranging from about 20 to 79, were recorded for the dose-escalation cohort. Prior anti-PD-1, anti-PD-L1 or anti-CTLA-4 therapy was permitted, and 40% of dose-escalation patients had received checkpoint inhibitors. Partial responses occurred in three dose-escalation patients, of whom one had hepatocellular carcinoma and two had cutaneous melanoma. Peripheral TCRbeta sequencing was intended to test whether TCR sequence diversity was altered and clonal T-cell expansion was caused by ivuxolimab. The monotherapy dose-escalation portion (N ≈ 52 patients) of the phase I ivuxolimab trial is reported in the paper. Results and caveats for the whole study, not just this receptor: After ivuxolimab, expanded clones were on average more numerous among CD8+ T cells than among CD4+ T cells. Low levels of normalized T-cell clonal expansion were also shown by some nonresponding patients. The antigen specificity of the clonally expanded peripheral T cells was not determined. Clonal expansion of both CD4+ and CD8+ blood T cells was observed from baseline to week 6 at doses 0.1 to 3.0 mg/kg. In the 0.1-3.0 mg/kg groups, partial responders had among the lowest normalized peripheral clonal expansion, particularly in CD8+ T cells.

Genomic DNA was extracted from sorted cells for sequencing of the TCRbeta CDR3 region. TCRbeta CDR3 regions were sequenced using the immunoSEQ Assay. In its TCRdb copy, this immuneACCESS table keeps in-frame sequences only and misses some clones. Where compared with another copy, unresolved V genes explain less than half of these, and the others have no known cause. The sample yields about 50,000 clones; over 90% were counted once. The ten largest clones represent roughly 18% of the sample. The trial excluded patients who had a history of autoimmune disease or were on systemic immunosuppression. Peripheral blood for TCR sequencing was drawn from every dose cohort at baseline, at cycle 4 day 1 and at cycle 7 day 1. Samples were obtained from an open-label, multicenter, first-in-human phase I dose-escalation trial of ivuxolimab. Adults with locally advanced or metastatic head and neck squamous cell, hepatocellular, melanoma or renal cell carcinoma were enrolled in the trial. CD4+ and CD8+ T cells were sorted separately from peripheral blood before TCR sequencing.

Compared with germline, V lacks 5 bases and J lacks 0 bases; bases without a gene match: 4. From the cysteine up to the phenylalanine, the CDR3 has a length of 15 residues. Only the CDR3 DNA is retained, 45 bases long and in frame from the first base. According to the germline V gene (reference sequence), CDR1 reads MNHEY and CDR2 reads SMNVEV. Recombination connected TRBV27 to TRBJ1-2; 9 central bases correspond to TRBD1. The specimen was CD4+ or CD8+ T cells sorted from blood, collected in a trial of the OX40 agonist ivuxolimab. This TCR came from an adult with an advanced solid tumor such as melanoma, head and neck, liver or kidney cancer. The CDR3 protein: CASSTRTGANYGYTF. The nucleotides read TGTGCCAGCAGTACACGGACAGGGGCTAACTATGGCTACACCTTC.